Following are 20 T cell receptor beta chains from one sample sequenced in a study of cytomegalovirus exposure and HLA in healthy donors. This table comes from immunoSEQ multiplex PCR, and its TCRdb copy is limited to in-frame clones, with some not included. The top ten hold 1.2% of the sample, which has under 300,000 clones, approximately 83% seen once. The sequenced sample was PBMCs. The receptors derive from a woman aged 30 to 39 in good health and CMV-seropositive.

The chain recombines TRBV6-5 with TRBJ1-1; D uncertain. V lost 5 bases to trimming and J lost 0 bases, with 7 bases between them. CDR3 length equals 13 residues. Germline V gene data show CDR1 as MNHEY and CDR2 as SVGAGI. The CDR3 here is CASSTIMNTEAFF. The CDR3 DNA follows: TGTGCCAGCAGTACTATCATGAACACTGAAGCTTTCTTT.

This clone came up once. The chain is built from TRBV18 and TRBJ2-7; D ambiguous. Per the germline V gene, CDR1 is KGHSH and CDR2 is LQKENI. V was cut by 2 bases and J by 0 bases, with 11 bases left in between. This CDR3 is 15 amino acids long. CDR3 protein: CASSPGQVSSYEQYF. The DNA of the CDR3 is TGTGCCAGCTCACCAGGGCAGGTGAGCTCCTACGAGCAGTACTTC. The variable domain in full, with the rest retrieved from reference TRBV18 and TRBJ2-7, is NAGVMQNPRHLVRRRGQEARLRCSPMKGHSHVYWYRQLPEEGLKFMVYLQKENIIDESGMPKERFSAEFPKEGPSILRIQQVVRGDSAAYFCASSPGQVSSYEQYFGPGTRLTVT.

The gene calls are TRBV28 and TRBJ2-7; D remains ambiguous. The CDR3 is made up of 16 amino acids. Trimming removed 1 base from V and 2 bases from J, with 15 bases in between. The germline V gene encodes CDR1 MDHEN and CDR2 SYDVKM. The CDR3 is CASSLYGGPQTYEQYF. For the CDR3, the DNA is TGTGCCAGCAGTTTATATGGCGGCCCGCAGACCTACGAGCAGTACTTC.

The V and J genes are TRBV30 and TRBJ1-2; D gene ambiguous. This CDR3 region has 15 residues. Germline V gives CDR1 GTSNPN, CDR2 SVGIG (reference sequence). The ends were cut back, 1 base at V and 0 bases at J, with 12 bases in the middle. The CDR3 reads CAWSERVRANYGYTF. The CDR3 nucleotides read TGTGCCTGGAGTGAGAGGGTTAGGGCTAACTATGGCTACACCTTC.

This sequence joins TRBV1 and TRBJ1-2; TRBD1 is the table's D call, not checked against the DNA. TRBV1 is deemed a pseudogene. This CDR3 is 16 amino acids long. CDR3 DNA: TGCACCAGCAGCCGAGCGAGGGACAGGGAAAAATATGGCTACACCTTC. Translation gives CTSSRARDREKYGYTF.

The V call is TRBV13, the J call TRBJ2-5; 11 bases match TRBD1. CDR3 length: 17 amino acids. CDR1 and CDR2 (germline): PRHDT, FYEKMQ (reference sequence). V lost 3 bases and J lost 5; bases outside the gene matches: 11. The DNA of the CDR3 is TGTGCCAGCAGCTTCTCGGGACAGGGGGTAGAGGGGGAGACCCAGTACTTC. Translated: CASSFSGQGVEGETQYF. Drawing the rest from reference TRBV13 and TRBJ2-5, the complete variable domain is AAGVIQSPRHLIKEKRETATLKCYPIPRHDTVYWYQQGPGQDPQFLISFYEKMQSDKGSIPDRFSAQQFSDYHSELNMSSLELGDSALYFCASSFSGQGVEGETQYFGPGTRLLVL.

V gene TRBV19 combines with J gene TRBJ2-3; possible D gene TRBD1, 5 bases. This CDR3 spans 14 amino acids. V was pared by 3 bases and J by 4 bases, with 11 bases between. Germline CDR1 reads LNHDA; CDR2 reads SQIVND (reference sequence). In DNA form, the CDR3 reads TGTGCCAGTAGTATTGGGGCGTTTGCAGATACGCAGTATTTT. Translating gives CASSIGAFADTQYF.

The chain links TRBV7-9 to TRBJ2-7; possible D gene TRBD2, 5 bases. CDR3 length: 13 amino acids. V was shortened by 2 bases and J by 3 bases, with 8 bases between the two germline ends. Germline values: CDR1 SEHNR, CDR2 FQNEAQ (reference sequence). The CDR3 coding sequence is TGTGCCAGCAGCTTAAGGACTGACTACGAGCAGTACTTC. Translation: CASSLRTDYEQYF.

The chain joins TRBV28 to TRBJ2-7, with TRBD1 matching 7 bases. The germline gives CDR1 MDHEN, CDR2 SYDVKM. V was pared by 5 bases and J by 0 bases, with 19 bases of the junction left unmatched. The CDR3 is made up of 19 amino acids. This CDR3 reads CASSTGQIADIRRSYEQYF. In DNA, the CDR3 is TGTGCCAGCAGTACGGGACAGATAGCAGATATCAGGCGCTCCTACGAGCAGTACTTC.

J is TRBJ2-7 and V is TRBV27, with 10 positions matching TRBD1. Germline V gives CDR1 MNHEY, CDR2 SMNVEV (reference sequence). This CDR3 spans 16 amino acids. The V and J ends lost 6 bases and 6 bases, in that order; junction bases with no gene match: 14. CDR3 protein: CASSLIGGQGPSEQYF. In DNA, the CDR3 is TGTGCCAGCAGCCTAATTGGGGGACAGGGGCCTTCCGAGCAGTACTTC.

The chain couples TRBV30 to TRBJ1-2; no clear D gene. Trimming took 2 bases from V and 1 from J, leaving 11 bases between them. CDR1 and CDR2 from the germline V gene are GTSNPN and SVGIG (reference sequence). The CDR3 length is 14 residues. The CDR3 sequence: CAWSFRESNYGYTF. DNA for the CDR3: TGTGCCTGGAGTTTTAGGGAGAGTAACTATGGCTACACCTTC.

The CDR3 DNA follows: TGCAGCGTTACGGCCGGGACAGGGGCTTACAATGAGCAGTTCTTC. Its translation: CSVTAGTGAYNEQFF. The chain couples TRBV29-1 to TRBJ2-1; 10 nucleotides align to TRBD1. The V gene end was trimmed by 5 bases and the J gene end by 4 bases; junction bases not matched to a gene: 8. This CDR3 has 15 residues. CDR1 SQVTM and CDR2 ANQGSEA come from the germline V gene.

This sequence joins TRBV6-6 and TRBJ2-7, with D possibly TRBD1 on 6 matching bases. The CDR3 is 14 amino acids. Trimming took off 5 bases at V and 1 base at J, with 12 bases between the two ends. In germline, CDR1 is MNHNY, CDR2 SVGAGI (reference sequence). The CDR3 is CASSDPGHSYEQYF. CDR3 coding DNA: TGTGCCAGCAGTGATCCGGGACATTCCTACGAGCAGTACTTC.

The chain employs TRBV11-2 and TRBJ2-7; 9 bases map to TRBD1. Germline assignment: CDR1 SGHAT and CDR2 FQNNGV. Trimming took 5 bases from V and 5 from J; bases not matched to a gene: 10. The CDR3 runs to 15 residues. CDR3 amino acids: CASSRVGTGPHEQYF. CDR3 DNA: TGTGCCAGCAGCCGAGTGGGGACAGGGCCCCACGAGCAGTACTTC.

The chain uses TRBV6-5 and TRBJ2-7; weak D call: TRBD1 (6 bases). CDR3 length equals 15 residues. Germline lookup yields CDR1 MNHEY and CDR2 SVGAGI. Trimming left V 1 base short and J 3 bases short, with 13 bases between. In DNA, the CDR3 is TGTGCCAGCAGTTACTACAGTCAGGGGATCTACGAGCAGTACTTC. Encoded protein: CASSYYSQGIYEQYF.

The rearrangement joins TRBV5-8 to TRBJ1-2; 7 bases are shared with TRBD1. Germline V lookup: CDR1 SGHTS, CDR2 YDEGEE. V gave up 8 bases and J gave up 8 bases; unmatched junction bases: 6. The CDR3 has 11 residues. This chain's CDR3 is CARSGGNGYTF. In DNA form, the CDR3 reads TGTGCCAGGTCAGGGGGAAACGGCTACACCTTC. The full variable domain, completed using reference TRBV5-8 and TRBJ1-2, is EAGVTQSPTHLIKTRGQQATLRCSPISGHTSVYWYQQALGLGLQFLLWYDEGEERNRGNFPPRFSGRQFPNYSSELNVNALELEDSALYLCARSGGNGYTFGSGTRLTVV.

The rearrangement joins TRBV4-1 to TRBJ2-7; TRBD2 matches 14 bases. The CDR3 is made up of 17 amino acids. The V and J ends lost 2 bases and 6 bases, in that order; junction bases with no gene match: 9. The V gene's germline CDR1 is MGHRA and CDR2 YSYEKL. CDR3: CASSQLGLAGGHSEQYF. The CDR3 DNA is TGCGCCAGCAGCCAACTCGGACTAGCGGGAGGTCACAGCGAGCAGTACTTC.

The chain employs TRBV4-1 and TRBJ1-4; a possible D gene is TRBD1 (5 bases). This CDR3 has 15 residues. V lost 3 bases and J lost 8, with 16 bases in between. Germline V gene data show CDR1 as MGHRA and CDR2 as YSYEKL. CDR3 nucleotide sequence: TGCGCCAGCAGCCAGCTCGGGACTAAGGGGGAAAAACTGTTTTTT. Encoded protein: CASSQLGTKGEKLFF.

Details on this clone: Different DNA sequences within this sample yield the same CDR3. This chain joins TRBV6-5 and TRBJ2-1; the match to TRBD2 covers 8 bases. The CDR3 length is 14 residues. Per the germline V gene, CDR1 is MNHEY and CDR2 is SVGAGI. Losses at the gene ends were 6 bases for V and 4 bases for J; bases not matched to a gene: 5. The CDR3 DNA sequence: TGTGCCAGCAGCCGAACTAGCGGTTACAATGAGCAGTTCTTC. The encoded protein is CASSRTSGYNEQFF.

The chain is built from TRBV28 and TRBJ2-7; 9 nucleotides align to TRBD2. Per germline, CDR1 MDHEN and CDR2 SYDVKM. The length of the CDR3 is 14 residues. V dropped 3 bases and J dropped 5; count of bases not matched to a gene: 5. CDR3 in DNA: TGTGCCAGCAGTTTTGGCGGGAGGGGTGACGAGCAGTACTTC. Protein product: CASSFGGRGDEQYF.